This T cell receptor beta chain was identified in a study of lymphopenia after photon versus proton radiotherapy. Note on this clone: Its specificity is unknown.

Points from the study as a whole: Survival link was tested only in deceased patients; proton benefit remains a possibility. After lymphocyte nadir, photon-treated repertoires showed oligoclonal expansion, especially CD8+ Temra.

Profiled with immunoSEQ multiplex PCR; TCRdb holds only in-frame clones, not every one. The sample contains just over 40,000 clones, about 86% of which appear only once. The CDR3 length is 16 residues. Trimming pared 0 bases from V and 4 bases from J, leaving 15 bases between. The germline V gene encodes CDR1 GTSNPN and CDR2 SVGIG (reference sequence). Sequencing was performed on peripheral blood, taken from a patient treated with proton-based radiotherapy. The receptor was isolated from a woman in her 70s with pancreatic cancer. Some clones in this sample may be carry-over from other donors' samples. The V and J genes are TRBV30 and TRBJ2-2, with D unresolved. CDR3 region: CAWSVGSKSTTGELFF. The DNA for the CDR3 is TGTGCCTGGAGTGTCGGTAGTAAGTCGACCACCGGGGAGCTGTTTTTT.